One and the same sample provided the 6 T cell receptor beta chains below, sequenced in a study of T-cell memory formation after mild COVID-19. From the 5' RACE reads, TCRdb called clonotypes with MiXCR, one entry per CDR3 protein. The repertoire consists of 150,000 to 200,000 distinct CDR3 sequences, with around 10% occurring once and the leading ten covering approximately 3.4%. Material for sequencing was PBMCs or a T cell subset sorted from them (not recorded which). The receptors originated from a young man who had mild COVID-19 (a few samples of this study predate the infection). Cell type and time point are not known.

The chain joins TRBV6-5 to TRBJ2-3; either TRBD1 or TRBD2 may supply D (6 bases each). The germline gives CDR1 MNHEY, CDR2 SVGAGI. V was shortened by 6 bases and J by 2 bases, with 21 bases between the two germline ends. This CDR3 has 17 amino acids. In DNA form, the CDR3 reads TGTGCCAGCAGAATGGGGGGAAGGGGGAGAGTCACAGATACGCAGTATTTT. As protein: CASRMGGRGRVTDTQYF.

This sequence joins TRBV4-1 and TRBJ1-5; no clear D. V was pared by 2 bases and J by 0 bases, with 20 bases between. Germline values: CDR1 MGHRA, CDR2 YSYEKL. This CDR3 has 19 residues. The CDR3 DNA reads TGCGCCAGCAGCCAACGTTTCTGGTCCCCGATTAGTAGCAATCAGCCCCAGCATTTT. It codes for CASSQRFWSPISSNQPQHF.

This CDR3 reads CASIQPNTEAFF. The CDR3 bases are TGTGCCAGTATTCAGCCGAACACTGAAGCTTTCTTT. V is TRBV19 and J is TRBJ1-1; D gene unclear. This CDR3 has 12 residues. In germline, CDR1 is LNHDA, CDR2 SQIVND (reference sequence). The V end lost 7 bases, the J end lost 1 base, and 7 bases lay between the germline ends.

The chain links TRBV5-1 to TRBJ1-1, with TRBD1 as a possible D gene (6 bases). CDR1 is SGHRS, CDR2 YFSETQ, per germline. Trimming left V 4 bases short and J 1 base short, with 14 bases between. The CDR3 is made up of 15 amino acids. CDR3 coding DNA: TGCGCCAGCAGCAAGCCCGGGACAAAGAACACTGAAGCTTTCTTT. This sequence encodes CASSKPGTKNTEAFF.

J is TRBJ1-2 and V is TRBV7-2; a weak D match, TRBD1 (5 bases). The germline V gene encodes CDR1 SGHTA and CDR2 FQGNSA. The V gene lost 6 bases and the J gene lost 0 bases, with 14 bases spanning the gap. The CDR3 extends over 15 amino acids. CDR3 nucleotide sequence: TGTGCCAGCAGACCCGCTGGGGCAGCTAACTATGGCTACACCTTC. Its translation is CASRPAGAANYGYTF.

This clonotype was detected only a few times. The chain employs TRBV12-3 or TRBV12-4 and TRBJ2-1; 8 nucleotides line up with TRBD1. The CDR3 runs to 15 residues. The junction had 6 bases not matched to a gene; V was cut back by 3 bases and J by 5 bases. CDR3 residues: CASSFGGQGNNEQFF. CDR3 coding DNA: TGTGCCAGCAGTTTCGGAGGACAGGGAAACAATGAGCAGTTCTTC.